The clone carrying this T cell receptor (beta chain) was observed a handful of times. These data come from a study of regulatory T cells in long-lasting Graves disease. Time point described: newly diagnosed GD, antithyroid drugs for less than 3 months. There was RNA extracted from PBMCs, and the TCR library was made from it. HTBI primers from iRepertoire and Arm-PCR of CDR3 regions yielded the TCR beta libraries. Each CDR3 protein gets one entry after TCRdb re-called the multiplex PCR reads with MiXCR. Of a few hundred thousand distinct CDR3 sequences listed, about 16% are singletons. The CDR3 is 17 residues long. Germline V CDR1 and CDR2: LNHDA, SQIVND (reference sequence). Losses at the gene ends were 1 base for V and 1 base for J; bases not matched to a gene: 3. The sample was also reused in another study, on T cells in Graves' hyperthyroidism and ophthalmopathy. As reported in that work: Ophthalmopathy, as predicted by the model, came a median about seven months after the prediction.

This receptor was taken from a woman aged 18-29 years with Graves disease. The sample here was peripheral blood mononuclear cells (PBMCs), taken at new diagnosis, from a patient treated with antithyroid drugs. This chain uses TRBV19 with TRBJ2-2, with 10 nucleotides matching TRBD2. The CDR3 spells CASSIARLAGNTGELFF. Here the CDR3 DNA reads TGTGCCAGTAGTATAGCCCGACTAGCGGGGAACACCGGGGAGCTGTTTTTT.